These 2 T cell receptor beta chains came from one sample sequenced in a study of blood T cell repertoires in COVID-19. Profiled with immunoSEQ multiplex PCR; TCRdb holds only in-frame clones, not every one. The sample shows about 59,000 clones, 75% to 95% of them seen only once. The specimen sequenced was peripheral blood. The origin of the receptors is a man aged 80 or over with acute or convalescent COVID-19.

This rearrangement joins TRBV6-2 or TRBV6-3 to TRBJ2-2; perhaps TRBD2 as D (6 bases). V was cut by 4 bases and J by 6 bases, with 15 bases left in between. The CDR3 has 15 residues. CDR1 and CDR2 from the germline V gene are MNHEY and SVGEGT. The DNA for the CDR3 is TGTGCCAGCAGTTTGGAGGGTCCAATGTCCGGGGAGCTGTTTTTT. Translating gives CASSLEGPMSGELFF.

This chain uses TRBV19 with TRBJ2-4, with a tentative D call TRBD2 (5 bases). V was cut by 5 bases and J by 10 bases, with 15 bases left in between. This CDR3 is 13 amino acids long. Germline CDR1 is LNHDA and CDR2 is SQIVND (reference sequence). CDR3 nucleotide sequence: TGTGCCAGTAGTCGCCGGCAGGAGGTGATTCAGTACTTC. Amino acids: CASSRRQEVIQYF.